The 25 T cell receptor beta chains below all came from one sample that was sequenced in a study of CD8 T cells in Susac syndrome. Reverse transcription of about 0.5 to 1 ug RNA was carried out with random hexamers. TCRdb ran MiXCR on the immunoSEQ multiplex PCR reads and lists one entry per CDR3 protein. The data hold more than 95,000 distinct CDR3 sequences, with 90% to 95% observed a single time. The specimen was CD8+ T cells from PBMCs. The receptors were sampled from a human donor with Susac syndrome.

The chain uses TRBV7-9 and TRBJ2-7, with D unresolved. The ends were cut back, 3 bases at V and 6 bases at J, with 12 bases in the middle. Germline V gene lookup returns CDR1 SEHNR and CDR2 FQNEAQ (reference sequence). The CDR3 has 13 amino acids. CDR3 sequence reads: CASSFSPVGEQYF. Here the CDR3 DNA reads TGTGCCAGCAGCTTCTCCCCCGTGGGCGAGCAGTACTTC.

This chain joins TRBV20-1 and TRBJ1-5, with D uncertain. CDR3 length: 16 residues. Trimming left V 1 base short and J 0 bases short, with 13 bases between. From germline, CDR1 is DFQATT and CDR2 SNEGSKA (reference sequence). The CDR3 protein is CSARVGHLNSNQPQHF. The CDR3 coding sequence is TGCAGTGCTAGAGTGGGTCACCTTAATAGCAATCAGCCCCAGCATTTT.

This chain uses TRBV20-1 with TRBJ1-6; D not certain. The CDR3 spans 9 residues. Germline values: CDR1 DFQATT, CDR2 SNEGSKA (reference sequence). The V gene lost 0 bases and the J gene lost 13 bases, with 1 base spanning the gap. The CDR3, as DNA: TGCAGTGCTAGAGATCCCCTCCACTTT. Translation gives CSARDPLHF.

The CDR3 is CASKDRDSYEQYF. The CDR3 bases are TGTGCCAGCAAGGACAGAGACTCCTACGAGCAGTACTTC. The chain employs TRBV28 and TRBJ2-7, with TRBD1 as a possible D gene (6 bases). Germline V lookup: CDR1 MDHEN, CDR2 SYDVKM. The CDR3 consists of 13 residues. V was trimmed by 7 bases and J by 0 bases, leaving 10 bases between them.

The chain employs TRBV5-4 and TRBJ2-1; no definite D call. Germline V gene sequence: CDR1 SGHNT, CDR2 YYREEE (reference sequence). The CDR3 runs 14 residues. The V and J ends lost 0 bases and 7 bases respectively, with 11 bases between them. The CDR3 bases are TGTGCCAGCAGCTTGGGACTTGTCCAAAATGAGCAGTTCTTC. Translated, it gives CASSLGLVQNEQFF.

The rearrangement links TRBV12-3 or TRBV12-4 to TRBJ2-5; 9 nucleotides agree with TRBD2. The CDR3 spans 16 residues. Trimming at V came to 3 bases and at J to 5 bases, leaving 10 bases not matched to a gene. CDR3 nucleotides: TGTGCCAGCAGTTTGCGCGGGAGGGGGGTATGGGAGACCCAGTACTTC. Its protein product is CASSLRGRGVWETQYF.

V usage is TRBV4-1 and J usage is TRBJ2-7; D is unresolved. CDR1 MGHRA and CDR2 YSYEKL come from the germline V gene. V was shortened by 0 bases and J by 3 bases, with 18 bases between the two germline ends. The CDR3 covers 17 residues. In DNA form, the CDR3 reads TGCGCCAGCAGCCAAGATTGGCACAGCCCCCGACTCTACGAGCAGTACTTC. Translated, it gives CASSQDWHSPRLYEQYF.

The chain's CDR3 is CSARGETEYNEQFF. As DNA, the CDR3 is TGCAGTGCTAGAGGGGAGACAGAGTACAATGAGCAGTTCTTC. The genes are TRBV20-1 and TRBJ2-1, with D possibly called TRBD1 or TRBD2 (5 bases each). Germline V gene lookup returns CDR1 DFQATT and CDR2 SNEGSKA (reference sequence). The CDR3 loop spans 14 amino acids. V gave up 1 base and J gave up 4 bases, with 11 bases separating them.

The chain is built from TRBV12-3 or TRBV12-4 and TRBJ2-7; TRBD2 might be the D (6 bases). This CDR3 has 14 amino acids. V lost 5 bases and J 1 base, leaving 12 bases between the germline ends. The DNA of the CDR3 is TGTGCCAGCAGTCATTGGGACTCGTCCTACGAGCAGTACTTC. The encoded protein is CASSHWDSSYEQYF.

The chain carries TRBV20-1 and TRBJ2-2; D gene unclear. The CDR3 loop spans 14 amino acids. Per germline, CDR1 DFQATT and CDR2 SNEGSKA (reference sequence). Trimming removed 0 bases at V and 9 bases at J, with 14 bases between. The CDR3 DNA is TGCAGTGCTAGAGATCAGGCTGCCCCCCGGGAGCTGTTTTTT. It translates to CSARDQAAPRELFF.

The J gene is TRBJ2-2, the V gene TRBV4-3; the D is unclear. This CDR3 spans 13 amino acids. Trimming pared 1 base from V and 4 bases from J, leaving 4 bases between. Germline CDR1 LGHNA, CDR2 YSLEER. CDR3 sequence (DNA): TGCGCCAGCAGCCAAGCGAGCACCGGGGAGCTGTTTTTT. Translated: CASSQASTGELFF.

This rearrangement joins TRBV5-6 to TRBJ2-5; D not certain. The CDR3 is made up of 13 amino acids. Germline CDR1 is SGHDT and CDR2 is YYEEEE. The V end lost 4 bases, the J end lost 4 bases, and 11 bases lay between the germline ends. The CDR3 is CASSLGSSETQYF. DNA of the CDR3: TGTGCCAGCAGCCTTGGTTCGTCAGAGACCCAGTACTTC.

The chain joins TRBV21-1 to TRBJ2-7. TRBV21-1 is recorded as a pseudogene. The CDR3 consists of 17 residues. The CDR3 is CASSKSSGWKGCNEQYF. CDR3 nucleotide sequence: TGTGCCAGCAGCAAATCTTCAGGTTGGAAGGGCTGCAACGAGCAGTACTTC.

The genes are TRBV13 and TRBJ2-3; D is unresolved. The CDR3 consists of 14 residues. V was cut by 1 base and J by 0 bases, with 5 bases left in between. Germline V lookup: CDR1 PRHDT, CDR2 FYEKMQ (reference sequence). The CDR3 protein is CASSLEGSTDTQYF. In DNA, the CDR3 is TGTGCCAGCAGCTTAGAGGGTAGCACAGATACGCAGTATTTT.

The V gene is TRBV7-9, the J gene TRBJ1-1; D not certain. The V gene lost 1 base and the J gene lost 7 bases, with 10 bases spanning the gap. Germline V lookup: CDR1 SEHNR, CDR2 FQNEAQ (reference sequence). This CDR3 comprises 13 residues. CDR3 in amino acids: CASSLGGGDEAFF. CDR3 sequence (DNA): TGTGCCAGCAGCTTAGGTGGTGGGGATGAAGCTTTCTTT.

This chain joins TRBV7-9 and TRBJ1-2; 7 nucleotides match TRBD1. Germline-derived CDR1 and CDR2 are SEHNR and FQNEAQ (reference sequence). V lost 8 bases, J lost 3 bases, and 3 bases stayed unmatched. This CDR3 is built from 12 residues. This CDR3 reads CASQGTDYGYTF. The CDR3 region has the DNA TGTGCCAGCCAAGGGACAGACTATGGCTACACCTTC.

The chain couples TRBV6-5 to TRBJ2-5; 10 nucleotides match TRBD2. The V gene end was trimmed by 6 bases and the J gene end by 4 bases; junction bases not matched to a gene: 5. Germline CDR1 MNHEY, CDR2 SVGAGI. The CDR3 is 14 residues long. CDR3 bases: TGTGCCAGCAGGTCGGGACTAGCGTCAGAGACCCAGTACTTC. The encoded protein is CASRSGLASETQYF.

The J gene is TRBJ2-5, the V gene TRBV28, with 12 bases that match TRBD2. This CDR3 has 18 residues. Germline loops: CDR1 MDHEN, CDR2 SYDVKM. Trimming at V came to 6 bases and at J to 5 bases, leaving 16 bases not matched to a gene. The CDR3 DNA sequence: TGTGCCAGCAGCCCTGGGCTACTAGCGGGAGGCCCTTCGGAGACCCAGTACTTC. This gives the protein CASSPGLLAGGPSETQYF.

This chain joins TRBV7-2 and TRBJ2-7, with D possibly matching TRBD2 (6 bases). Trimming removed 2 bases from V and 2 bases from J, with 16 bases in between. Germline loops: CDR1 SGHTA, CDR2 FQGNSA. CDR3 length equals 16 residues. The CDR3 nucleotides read TGTGCCAGCAGCTTACAGGAGGCGGGATTCCCCTACGAGCAGTACTTC. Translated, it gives CASSLQEAGFPYEQYF.

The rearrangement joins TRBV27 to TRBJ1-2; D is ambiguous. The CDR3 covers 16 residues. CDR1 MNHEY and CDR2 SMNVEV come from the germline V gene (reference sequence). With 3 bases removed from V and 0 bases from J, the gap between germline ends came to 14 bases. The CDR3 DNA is TGTGCCAGCAGTTTGGGCCCGGACCCCGCTAACTATGGCTACACCTTC. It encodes CASSLGPDPANYGYTF.

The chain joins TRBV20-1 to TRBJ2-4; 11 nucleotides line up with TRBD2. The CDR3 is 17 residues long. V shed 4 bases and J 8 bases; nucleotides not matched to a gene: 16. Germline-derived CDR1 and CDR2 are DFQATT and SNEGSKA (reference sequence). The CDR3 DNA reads TGCAGTGCTACTCAGGGACTAGCGGCGAATTCTAGGGACATTCAGTACTTC. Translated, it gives CSATQGLAANSRDIQYF.

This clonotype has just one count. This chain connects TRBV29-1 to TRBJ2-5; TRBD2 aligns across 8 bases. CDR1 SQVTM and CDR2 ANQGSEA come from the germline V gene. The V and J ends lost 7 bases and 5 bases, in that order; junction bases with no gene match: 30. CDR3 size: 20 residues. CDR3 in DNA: TGCAGCGCCAACCCCAAACAAGGGGGTAGCGGGACGGAAAGTGAGGAGACCCAGTACTTC. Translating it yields CSANPKQGGSGTESEETQYF.

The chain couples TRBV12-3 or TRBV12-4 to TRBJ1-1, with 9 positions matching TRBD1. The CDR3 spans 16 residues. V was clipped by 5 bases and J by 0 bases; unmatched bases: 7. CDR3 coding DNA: TGTGCCAGCAGTCCAAGGACAGGGGTTGTGAACACTGAAGCTTTCTTT. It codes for CASSPRTGVVNTEAFF.

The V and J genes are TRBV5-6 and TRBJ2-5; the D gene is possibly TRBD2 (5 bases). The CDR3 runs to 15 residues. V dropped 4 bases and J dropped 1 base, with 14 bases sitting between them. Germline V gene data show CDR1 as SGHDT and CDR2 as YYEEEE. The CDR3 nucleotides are TGTGCCAGCAGCCAGAGGGAAGGGTCCCAAGAGACCCAGTACTTC. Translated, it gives CASSQREGSQETQYF.

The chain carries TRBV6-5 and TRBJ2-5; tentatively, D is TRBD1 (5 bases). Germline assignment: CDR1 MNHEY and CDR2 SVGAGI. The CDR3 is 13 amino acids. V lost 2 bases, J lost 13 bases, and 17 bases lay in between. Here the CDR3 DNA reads TGTGCCAGCAGTTACGTCTCCCCCAGGGAATGGTACTTC. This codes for CASSYVSPREWYF.